What follows are 6 T cell receptor beta chains derived from one specimen sequenced in a study of human T cells and chemical hapten exposure. Via MiXCR, TCRdb re-called the RACE reads, giving one row per CDR3 protein. Counted here are roughly 80,000 distinct CDR3 sequences, about 10% occurring once; the ten biggest clones make up approximately 4%. Described time point: patch test 1, 2 weeks after DPC sensitization. Treatment here: therapeutic diphenylcyclopropenone sensitization with weekly scalp DPC. The sample consisted of whole blood, taken in connection with sensitization to the hapten diphenylcyclopropenone (DPC). Every receptor here comes from a woman aged 45-65 years with alopecia areata. Some clones in this sample may be carry-over from other donors' samples.

This clonotype was observed at least ten times. The chain carries TRBV27 and TRBJ1-4; D is uncertain. This CDR3 is 12 amino acids long. With 3 bases removed from V and 8 bases from J, the gap between germline ends came to 7 bases. Germline-derived CDR1 and CDR2 are MNHEY and SMNVEV (reference sequence). The CDR3 DNA reads TGTGCCAGCAGTTTCCTGGACGAAAAACTGTTTTTT. The encoded protein is CASSFLDEKLFF. Using reference TRBV27 and TRBJ1-4 for the parts outside the CDR3, the full variable domain is EAQVTQNPRYLITVTGKKLTVTCSQNMNHEYMSWYRQDPGLGLRQIYYSMNVEVTDKGDVPEGYKVSRKEKRNFPLILESPSPNQTSLYFCASSFLDEKLFFGSGTQLSVL.

V is TRBV2 and J is TRBJ1-5; D gene ambiguous. V shed 4 bases and J shed 5 bases, with 6 bases lying between them. The V gene's germline CDR1 is SNHLY and CDR2 FYNNEI. The CDR3 runs 12 residues. This CDR3 is CASSVVYQPQHF. In nucleotides, the CDR3 is TGTGCCAGCAGTGTCGTATATCAGCCCCAGCATTTT.

The V call is TRBV7-2, the J call TRBJ1-2; D perhaps matches TRBD1 (5 bases). Germline-derived CDR1 and CDR2 are SGHTA and FQGNSA. Trimming left V 4 bases short and J 5 bases short, with 14 bases between. The CDR3 is 14 residues long. CDR3 sequence (DNA): TGTGCCAGCAGCTCACTGGGGGTAGATTATGGCTACACCTTC. Its translation: CASSSLGVDYGYTF.

This clonotype was picked up a small number of times. The chain links TRBV6-4 to TRBJ2-3; 11 nucleotides align to TRBD2. The junction had 7 bases not matched to a gene; V was cut back by 3 bases and J by 5 bases. The length of the CDR3 is 16 residues. Per germline, CDR1 MRHNA and CDR2 SNTAGT. CDR3: CASSDHSGGAGDTQYF. DNA for the CDR3: TGTGCCAGCAGTGATCATAGCGGGGGGGCCGGAGATACGCAGTATTTT.

This clonotype was observed at least ten times. This chain uses TRBV30 with TRBJ2-3, with TRBD1 matching over 7 bases. The J segment lost 3 bases and the V segment lost 3 bases, leaving 6 bases of the junction unmatched. The CDR3 totals 14 residues. Germline CDR1 GTSNPN, CDR2 SVGIG (reference sequence). The DNA of the CDR3 is TGTGCCTGGAGGACAGGGAGAGGGACAGATACGCAGTATTTT. This gives the protein CAWRTGRGTDTQYF.

CDR3: CASSPAGITNEKLFF. CDR3 in DNA: TGTGCCAGCAGCCCCGCGGGGATCACTAATGAAAAACTGTTTTTT. This chain connects TRBV28 to TRBJ1-4; D is unresolved. In germline, CDR1 is MDHEN, CDR2 SYDVKM. This CDR3 region has 15 residues. V lost 6 bases to trimming and J lost 2 bases, with 13 bases between them.